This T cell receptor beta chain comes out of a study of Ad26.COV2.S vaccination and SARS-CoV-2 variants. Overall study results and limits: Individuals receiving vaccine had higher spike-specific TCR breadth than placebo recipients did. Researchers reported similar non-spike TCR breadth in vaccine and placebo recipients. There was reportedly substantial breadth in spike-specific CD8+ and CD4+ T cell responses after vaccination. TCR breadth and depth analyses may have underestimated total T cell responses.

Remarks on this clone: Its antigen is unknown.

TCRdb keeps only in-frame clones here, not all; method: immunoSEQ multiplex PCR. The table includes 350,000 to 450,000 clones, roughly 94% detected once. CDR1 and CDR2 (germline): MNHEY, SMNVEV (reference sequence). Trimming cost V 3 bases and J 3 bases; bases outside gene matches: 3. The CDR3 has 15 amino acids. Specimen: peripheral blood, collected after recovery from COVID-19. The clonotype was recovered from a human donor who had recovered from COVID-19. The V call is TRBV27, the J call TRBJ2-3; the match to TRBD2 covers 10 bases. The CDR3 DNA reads TGTGCCAGCAGTTTGTGGACTAGCGGTACAGATACGCAGTATTTT. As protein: CASSLWTSGTDTQYF.